Listed below are T cell receptor beta chains from one sample, sequenced in a study of T-cell memory formation after mild COVID-19. MiXCR was run by TCRdb on the 5' RACE reads, yielding one entry per CDR3 protein. Here the sample spans about 610,000 distinct CDR3 sequences, around 16% being singletons. The source material was PBMCs or a T cell subset sorted from them (not recorded which). These receptors all stem from an adult woman who had mild COVID-19 (a few samples of this study predate the infection). Cell type and time point are not known. The CDR3 runs from the conserved cysteine through the conserved F or W. Size tells how often a clone was seen (once, few, many) or the class of an expanded clone, and some rows leave it out.

abundance: many
len: 15
v_gene: TRBV7-3
CDR3aa: CASSLRRRIRNTQYF

abundance: few
len: 11
v_gene: TRBV20-1
CDR3aa: CSAPGLAAQYF

abundance: .
len: 15
v_gene: TRBV9
CDR3aa: CASSVAGTGGDEQYF

abundance: few
len: 14
v_gene: TRBV12-3/TRBV12-4
CDR3aa: CASSSNRAAGEAFF

abundance: .
len: 13
v_gene: TRBV11-1
CDR3aa: CASSFGQAHEQYF

abundance: .
len: 16
v_gene: TRBV11-2
CDR3aa: CASSALQGSRLYEQYF

abundance: few
len: 14
v_gene: TRBV9
CDR3aa: CASSLGSRGDEQFF

abundance: few
len: 15
v_gene: TRBV5-5
CDR3aa: CASSLAWGSSYEQYF

abundance: .
len: 15
v_gene: TRBV18
CDR3aa: CASSQGLTAYGELFF

abundance: .
len: 15
v_gene: TRBV11-1
CDR3aa: CASSFSEGGYNEQFF